A selection of T cell receptor beta chains follows, all from one sample in a study of cytomegalovirus exposure and HLA in healthy donors. This table comes from immunoSEQ multiplex PCR, and its TCRdb copy is limited to in-frame clones, with some not included. There are some 240,000 clones in the sample; approximately 80% occur only once, and 3.8% lies in the top ten. Sequencing used PBMCs. Receptors were obtained from a male donor in good health and CMV-seronegative. Both conserved end residues are part of each CDR3. The order of the fields is J gene, CDR3 length, V gene, CDR3 protein.

TRBJ2-5 | 13 | TRBV5-1 | CASSLWTEETQYF
TRBJ1-1 | 15 | TRBV29-1 | CSVVSGGAWGTEAFF
TRBJ2-1 | 15 | TRBV7-9 | CASSQPGTGGSEQFF
TRBJ2-7 | 14 | TRBV6-6 | CASTFGGSFYEQYF
TRBJ2-7 | 14 | TRBV6-1 | CASSEALRAGEQYF
TRBJ2-1 | 15 | TRBV5-6 | CASSFPGGLWGEQFF
TRBJ2-2 | 14 | TRBV2 | CASSERQGAGELFF
TRBJ1-5 | 14 | TRBV5-6 | CASSSPGLDQPQHF
TRBJ2-1 | 15 | TRBV9 | CASSPGTSRMNEQFF
TRBJ2-7 | 15 | TRBV27 | CASSVSSGSLGKQYF
TRBJ2-1 | 15 | TRBV28 | CASSFRGSSYNEQFF
TRBJ2-7 | 11 | TRBV25-1 | CASSPHYEQYF
TRBJ2-5 | 15 | TRBV28 | CASSLRKLAGETQYF
TRBJ2-1 | 15 | TRBV11-3 | CASSLGGGGADEQFF
TRBJ1-1 | 13 | TRBV9 | CASSVGINTEAFF
TRBJ1-2 | 13 | TRBV28 | CASSPGEGYGYTF
TRBJ2-1 | 13 | TRBV6-4 | CASRKQGSNEQFF
TRBJ1-2 | 19 | TRBV1 | CTSSRSGQFLVYPFYGYTF
TRBJ2-7 | 14 | TRBV4-1 | CASSQDGQYYEQYF
TRBJ2-1 | 14 | TRBV6-1 | CATAGTGYYNEQFF
TRBJ2-2 | 16 | TRBV19 | CASSSGTGANTGELFF
TRBJ2-1 | 18 | TRBV1 | CTSSAGLDIEGSYNEQFF
- | 13 | TRBV7-9 | CASSRTSGYEQYF
TRBJ1-2 | 13 | TRBV29-1 | CSVDRVRNYGYTF
TRBJ2-3 | 15 | TRBV19 | CASSTRQGRADTQYF
TRBJ2-3 | 15 | TRBV10-1 | CATSLLAGVTDTQYF
TRBJ1-1 | 15 | TRBV7-9 | CASSLATGMYTEAFF
TRBJ2-7 | 12 | TRBV6-6 | CASGDRFYEQYF
TRBJ2-4 | 13 | TRBV11-2 | CASRHLAKNIQYF
TRBJ1-2 | 16 | TRBV19 | CASSIDLRGTNYGYTF
TRBJ1-3 | 15 | TRBV19 | CASSLGTGVGNTIYF
TRBJ2-7 | 14 | TRBV5-1 | CASRPGLDIYEQYF
TRBJ1-6 | 14 | TRBV19 | CASSHRPSNSPLHF
TRBJ1-2 | 15 | TRBV29-1 | CSVGTGGGIDYGYTF
TRBJ2-5 | 15 | TRBV6-1 | CASGGTSGSWGTQYF
TRBJ1-5 | 14 | TRBV10-3 | CATQQGGSNQPQHF
TRBJ2-6 | 20 | TRBV4-2 | CASSQVFGSTFSPGANVLTF
TRBJ1-5 | 14 | TRBV10-3 | CAISESGPGQPQHF
TRBJ2-5 | 14 | TRBV19 | CASSIRGPGETQYF
TRBJ2-7 | 12 | TRBV27 | CASSGDSYEQYF
TRBJ2-1 | 11 | TRBV29-1 | CSVRNYDEQFF
TRBJ1-5 | 13 | TRBV27 | CASSLLGGQPQHF
TRBJ1-5 | 14 | TRBV4-1 | CASSQGGDNQPQHF
TRBJ2-2 | 16 | TRBV9 | CASSVGASGDTGELFF
TRBJ2-7 | 14 | TRBV5-1 | CASSLGSGNYEQYF
TRBJ1-1 | 16 | TRBV28 | CASGTARVKLNTEAFF
TRBJ2-2 | 13 | TRBV7-2 | CASRTARGGELFF
TRBJ2-7 | 15 | TRBV5-6 | CASSSLAGGAYEQYF
TRBJ1-2 | 15 | TRBV7-2 | CASTFRDIANYGYTF
TRBJ2-2 | 15 | TRBV5-4 | CASSPGQGYGGELFF
TRBJ2-1 | 17 | TRBV7-8 | CASSLGGLAGGVNEQFF
TRBJ2-5 | 13 | TRBV18 | CASSPYVEETQYF
TRBJ2-2 | 13 | TRBV7-2 | CASGPGGTGELFF
TRBJ1-3 | 19 | TRBV4-1 | CASSLHTTPLDLTGNTIYF
TRBJ2-5 | 15 | TRBV2 | CASSSDRDPGETQYF
TRBJ2-7 | 12 | TRBV30 | CAWTLQGREQYF
TRBJ2-5 | 14 | TRBV6-5 | CASRRGQATSTQYF
TRBJ2-3 | 18 | TRBV4-1 | CASSLYRGTSGHGNTQYF
TRBJ2-7 | 14 | TRBV29-1 | CSVERLAGGYEQYF
TRBJ2-7 | 11 | TRBV30 | CAWSVAYEQYF